This T cell receptor beta chain derives from a study of T cells in Graves' hyperthyroidism and ophthalmopathy. Overall study findings and caveats: Stable hyperthyroidism and ophthalmopathy were separated using 13 V-J signatures.

The study based diagnoses on clinical symptoms, serum thyroxine and TRAb, thyroid ultrasound and orbital computed tomography. In this sample, this clonotype turned up a few times. Its specificity is unknown. There were TCR beta CDR3 regions amplified from RNA transcripts. The primer set for the first-round RT-PCR of the TCR CDR3 was HTBI. TCRdb itself ran the multiplex PCR reads through MiXCR, one entry per CDR3 protein. The sample consists of 650,000 to 700,000 distinct CDR3 sequences, 15% to 20% of them appearing once. Germline V gene sequence: CDR1 MDHEN, CDR2 SYDVKM. The CDR3 loop spans 11 amino acids. V lost 4 bases and J 7 bases, leaving 8 bases between the germline ends.

The receptor was isolated from a middle-aged man with Graves' hyperthyroidism. The chain employs TRBV28 and TRBJ2-7; the D is unclear. The specimen sequenced was blood. For the CDR3, the DNA is TGTGCCAGCAGTTCCCGATTTGAGCAGTACTTC. It specifies CASSSRFEQYF.